Listed below are T cell receptor beta chains from one sample, sequenced in a study of neurological immune-mediated disorders. TCRdb independently ran MiXCR on the 5' RACE reads; one entry per CDR3 protein. The repertoire has 27,000 or so distinct CDR3 sequences, around 3.2% of them found once; the top ten carry 7%. The sequenced sample consisted of PBMCs. All receptors come from a woman between 25 and 40 years old with multiple sclerosis. Both conserved end residues are part of each CDR3. A D gene is named only where the DNA matches it firmly. Expanded clones are given a class, and other clones once, few, many or no size at all.

J gene,V gene,clone size,D gene,CDR3 protein,CDR3 DNA
TRBJ1-2,TRBV20-1,many,TRBD1,CSARDPDRAYGYTF,TGCAGTGCTAGAGATCCCGACAGGGCCTATGGCTACACCTTC
TRBJ1-5,TRBV7-9,-,-,CASSQDGDQPQNF,TGTGCCAGCAGCCAGGACGGGGATCAGCCCCAGAATTTT
TRBJ2-2,TRBV20-1,many,TRBD1,CSARVTGTGSAGELFF,TGCAGTGCTAGAGTAACCGGGACAGGGTCCGCCGGGGAGCTGTTTTTT
TRBJ2-5,TRBV5-1,many,TRBD1,CASSPRDRTQETQYF,TGCGCCAGCAGCCCCCGGGACAGGACCCAAGAGACCCAGTACTTC
TRBJ2-3,TRBV30,many,TRBD2,CAWTGLAGVSDTQYF,TGTGCCTGGACGGGACTAGCGGGCGTATCAGATACGCAGTATTTT
TRBJ2-1,TRBV11-2,many,-,CASSLIRFRDNEQFF,TGTGCCAGCAGCTTAATCAGGTTTAGAGACAATGAGCAGTTCTTC
TRBJ2-5,TRBV5-1,many,TRBD1,CASSWNTGQGEQETQYF,TGCGCCAGCAGCTGGAATACGGGACAGGGCGAGCAAGAGACCCAGTACTTC
TRBJ2-3,TRBV13,many,TRBD2,CASSRGGASTDTQYF,TGTGCCAGCAGCCGGGGGGGGGCTAGCACAGATACGCAGTATTTT
TRBJ2-3,TRBV5-1,many,TRBD2,CASSSSGGVTDTQYF,TGCGCCAGCAGCTCGAGCGGGGGGGTCACAGATACGCAGTATTTT
TRBJ1-6,TRBV5-1,many,-,CASSLGTPGNPPLNF,TGCGCCAGCAGCTTGGGGACCCCCGGGAATCCACCCCTCAACTTT
TRBJ2-1,TRBV20-1,many,TRBD2,CSARGRRASGRYEQFF,TGCAGTGCTAGAGGACGGAGGGCTAGCGGGAGGTATGAGCAGTTCTTC
TRBJ1-1,TRBV5-1,many,-,CASSLVDSSEAFF,TGCGCCAGCAGCTTGGTCGACAGCTCTGAAGCTTTCTTT
TRBJ1-2,TRBV20-1,many,-,CSSTPKGLDGYTF,TGCAGTTCGACCCCTAAGGGCCTCGATGGCTACACCTTC
TRBJ2-2,TRBV5-5,many,TRBD1,CASRTGQGAHTGELFF,TGTGCCAGCAGAACGGGACAGGGGGCTCACACCGGGGAGCTGTTTTTT
TRBJ1-2,TRBV20-1,many,-,CSARDEANYGYTF,TGCAGTGCTAGAGATGAGGCGAACTATGGCTACACCTTC
TRBJ2-7,TRBV4-3,many,TRBD2,CASSQVAGTSDREQYF,TGCGCCAGCAGCCAAGTGGCCGGGACTAGCGATCGCGAGCAGTACTTC
TRBJ2-7,TRBV20-1,many,TRBD2,CSVAGLAGLHF,TGCAGTGTCGCGGGACTAGCGGGACTGCACTTC
TRBJ2-2,TRBV4-2,many,-,CASTQGQGTNTGELFF,TGTGCCAGCACCCAAGGTCAGGGTACGAACACCGGGGAGCTGTTTTTT
TRBJ1-4,TRBV20-1,many,TRBD1,CSAVGQGDEKLFF,TGCAGTGCTGTAGGACAGGGAGATGAAAAACTGTTTTTT
TRBJ1-6,TRBV12-3/TRBV12-4,many,-,CASRPGAVNSPLHF,TGTGCCAGCAGGCCAGGGGCGGTTAATTCACCCCTCCACTTT
TRBJ2-1,TRBV29-1,-,-,CSVRSGVLSNEQFF,TGCAGCGTTCGGTCTGGGGTTCTCTCCAATGAGCAGTTCTTC
TRBJ2-5,TRBV20-1,medium-sized,TRBD2,CSARETSGAPETQYF,TGCAGTGCTAGAGAGACTAGCGGGGCCCCAGAGACCCAGTACTTC
TRBJ2-1,TRBV12-3/TRBV12-4,-,-,CASSPSTPYNEQFF,TGTGCCAGCAGCCCTAGTACCCCCTACAATGAGCAGTTCTTC
TRBJ2-7,TRBV7-8,many,TRBD1,CASSRDRGLQPSYEQYF,TGTGCCAGCAGCCGGGACAGGGGGCTACAACCCTCCTACGAGCAGTACTTC
TRBJ2-7,TRBV5-6,-,TRBD1,CASRSTGGLRF,TGTGCCAGCAGAAGCACAGGGGGCCTACGGTTC
TRBJ2-7,TRBV18,many,-,CASSADLQGEQYF,TGTGCCAGCTCTGCGGACTTGCAGGGCGAGCAGTACTTC
TRBJ2-5,TRBV12-3/TRBV12-4,many,TRBD1,CASRRQGAQETQYF,TGTGCCAGCAGGAGACAGGGGGCGCAAGAGACCCAGTACTTC
TRBJ2-7,TRBV20-1,many,-,CSARGTGYFYEQYF,TGCAGTGCTAGAGGAACAGGGTATTTCTACGAGCAGTACTTC
TRBJ2-3,TRBV6-6,-,-,CASSSLTRQDRTDTQYF,TGTGCCAGCAGTTCCCTCACCCGACAGGACCGCACAGATACGCAGTATTTT
TRBJ1-1,TRBV7-2,many,-,CASSLTGLTEAFF,TGTGCCAGCAGCTTAACAGGGCTGACTGAAGCTTTCTTT
TRBJ2-7,TRBV20-1,many,-,CSASVSTYEQYF,TGCAGTGCTTCCGTCTCAACCTACGAGCAGTACTTC
TRBJ2-3,TRBV12-3/TRBV12-4,many,-,CASSSPRGRRRVFGTDTQYF,TGTGCCAGCTCCTCACCCCGGGGTAGACGGAGAGTTTTTGGAACAGATACGCAGTATTTT
TRBJ2-7,TRBV7-2,many,TRBD2,CASSSAAGVVYEQYF,TGTGCCAGCAGCTCAGCGGCGGGAGTAGTATACGAGCAGTACTTC
TRBJ2-7,TRBV5-4,many,TRBD2,CASSLAGGVYEQYF,TGTGCCAGCAGCTTGGCGGGAGGGGTCTACGAGCAGTACTTC
TRBJ2-1,TRBV20-1,many,TRBD2,CSARSGRTGNEQFF,TGCAGTGCTAGAAGCGGGAGAACGGGGAATGAGCAGTTCTTC
TRBJ2-7,TRBV7-8,many,TRBD2,CASSPGTSGTYEQYF,TGTGCCAGCAGCCCAGGGACTAGCGGGACCTACGAGCAGTACTTC
TRBJ2-3,TRBV18,medium-sized,TRBD2,CASSPGTSVDTQYF,TGTGCCAGCTCACCAGGGACTAGCGTGGATACGCAGTATTTT
TRBJ2-7,TRBV5-1,many,-,CASSLSWGSYEQYF,TGCGCCAGCAGCTTGTCTTGGGGATCCTACGAGCAGTACTTC